Below are 19 T cell receptor beta chains sequenced from a single sample in a study of identical twins. Via MiXCR, TCRdb re-called the 5' RACE reads, giving one row per CDR3 protein. Altogether 1.5 million to 2 million distinct CDR3 sequences are present, under 35% being singletons, with the ten largest covering 0.25% to 0.3%. The sample consisted of cord blood. These TCRs come from a newborn girl in good health.

The chain combines TRBV5-1 with TRBJ2-7; the D is unclear. Deletions cut 2 bases from V and 4 bases from J, with 19 bases between. Germline values: CDR1 SGHRS, CDR2 YFSETQ. The CDR3 runs to 16 residues. CDR3 loop: CASSFRLTFGLYEQYF. In DNA form, the CDR3 reads TGCGCCAGCAGCTTTCGCCTAACTTTTGGATTGTACGAGCAGTACTTC.

This clonotype was seen more than once but under ten times. Here the CDR3 reads CSVSGGQDNEQFF. The CDR3 nucleotides read TGCAGCGTTAGCGGGGGGCAGGACAATGAGCAGTTCTTC. This chain joins TRBV29-1 and TRBJ2-1; 9 bases match TRBD2. J was trimmed by 5 bases and V by 5 bases; bases with no gene match: 4. The CDR3 runs to 13 residues. CDR1 and CDR2 (germline): SQVTM, ANQGSEA.

This chain uses TRBV7-9 with TRBJ1-1; maybe TRBD1 (5 bases). V was shortened by 5 bases and J by 0 bases, with 13 bases between the two germline ends. The CDR3 has 15 amino acids. Germline CDR1 reads SEHNR; CDR2 reads FQNEAQ (reference sequence). The CDR3 here is CASSPEGTVNTEAFF. CDR3 bases: TGTGCCAGCAGCCCCGAGGGGACGGTGAACACTGAAGCTTTCTTT.

The gene calls are TRBV11-2 and TRBJ2-7; D may be TRBD2 (5 bases). The V gene lost 4 bases and the J gene lost 6 bases, with 16 bases spanning the gap. CDR1 and CDR2 from the germline V gene are SGHAT and FQNNGV. This CDR3 contains 14 residues. The CDR3 loop reads CASSSSGRLLEQYF. The CDR3 nucleotides read TGTGCCAGCAGCTCGAGCGGACGCCTCCTCGAGCAGTACTTC.

The chain uses TRBV6-5 and TRBJ1-4; 9 positions match TRBD1. The length of the CDR3 is 15 residues. Trimming cost V 10 bases and J 0 bases; bases outside gene matches: 6. Germline assignment: CDR1 MNHEY and CDR2 SVGAGI. The CDR3 sequence is CATRDRVATNEKLFF. The CDR3 DNA sequence: TGTGCCACCAGGGACAGGGTTGCAACTAATGAAAAACTGTTTTTT.

In its sample, this clonotype was seen many times. CDR3 region: CASSQDSGQGEPQYF. CDR3 in DNA: TGTGCCAGCAGCCAAGATTCGGGACAGGGGGAGCCGCAGTACTTC. This rearrangement joins TRBV4-2 to TRBJ2-5, with TRBD1 matching over 11 bases. The germline CDR1 and CDR2 sequences are LGHNA and YNFKEQ. Germline trimming cut 0 bases from V and 11 bases from J; bases unmatched to any gene: 8. The CDR3 is 15 residues long.

This clonotype was seen a few times. The J gene is TRBJ1-1, the V gene TRBV29-1; perhaps TRBD1 as D (6 bases). The CDR3 sequence is 14 residues long. Germline CDR1 SQVTM, CDR2 ANQGSEA. V lost 5 bases to trimming and J lost 0 bases, with 13 bases between them. The CDR3 here is CSVIGRDMNTEAFF. CDR3 DNA: TGCAGCGTTATAGGCAGGGACATGAACACTGAAGCTTTCTTT. The variable domain in full, completed from reference TRBV29-1 and TRBJ1-1, reads SAVISQKPSRDICQRGTSLTIQCQVDSQVTMMFWYRQQPGQSLTLIATANQGSEATYESGFVIDKFPISRPNLTFSTLTVSNMSPEDSSIYLCSVIGRDMNTEAFFGQGTRLTVV.

This clonotype was counted at least ten times. The rearrangement joins TRBV10-3 to TRBJ1-1; D is undetermined. V lost 11 bases to trimming and J lost 2 bases, with 15 bases between them. This CDR3 region has 13 residues. Germline V lookup: CDR1 ENHRY, CDR2 SYGVKD. CDR3 sequence (DNA): TGTGCCGCCGCCCCCCGGGATAACACTGAAGCTTTCTTT. Its translation: CAAAPRDNTEAFF.

The V and J genes are TRBV3-1 and TRBJ1-3; 7 nucleotides match TRBD1. The CDR3 has 17 amino acids. Trimming at V came to 4 bases and at J to 0 bases, leaving 9 bases not matched to a gene. Per the germline V gene, CDR1 is LGHDT and CDR2 is YNNKEL (reference sequence). This chain's CDR3 is CASSLGQSAYSGNTIYF. The CDR3 DNA is TGTGCCAGCAGCCTGGGACAGTCGGCCTACTCTGGAAACACCATATATTTT.

This rearrangement joins TRBV12-3 or TRBV12-4 to TRBJ2-2, with D hard to call. This CDR3 has 16 residues. V dropped 0 bases and J dropped 2 bases, with 10 bases sitting between them. The CDR3 here is CASSLAVVPNTGELFF. CDR3 DNA: TGTGCCAGCAGTTTAGCGGTGGTGCCAAACACCGGGGAGCTGTTTTTT.

V usage is TRBV7-8 and J usage is TRBJ1-5, with 7 bases fitting TRBD1. The V gene's germline CDR1 is SGHVS and CDR2 FQNEAQ. The V and J ends lost 5 bases and 11 bases, in that order; junction bases with no gene match: 6. The CDR3 has 12 amino acids. The CDR3 region has the DNA TGTGCCAGCAGCCCAAGTCAGGGGGCCCAGCATTTT. Its protein is CASSPSQGAQHF.

The chain has TRBV7-9 and TRBJ2-1; possibly TRBD2 for D (6 bases). With 1 base removed from V and 7 bases from J, the gap between germline ends came to 17 bases. The germline V gene has CDR1 SEHNR and CDR2 FQNEAQ (reference sequence). The CDR3 loop spans 16 amino acids. The CDR3 DNA sequence: TGTGCCAGCAGCTTAGGTGTATCCGGAGGGGTTAATGAGCAGTTCTTC. Amino acid sequence: CASSLGVSGGVNEQFF.

The sample holds one count of this clonotype. The chain has TRBV15 and TRBJ2-1; the D gene is possibly TRBD2 (6 bases). The J call could be wrong; TRBJ2-7 is a better fit for the DNA end. This CDR3 spans 18 amino acids. CDR1 is LNHNV, CDR2 YYDKDF, per germline (reference sequence). The chain's CDR3 is CATSREGLRAGSYNEQYF. CDR3 coding DNA: TGTGCCACCAGCAGAGAGGGGCTCCGAGCGGGCTCCTACAATGAGCAGTACTTC.

The J gene is TRBJ2-3, the V gene TRBV25-1; D tentatively reads TRBD1 or TRBD2 (5 bases each). The CDR3 has 15 amino acids. V was clipped by 3 bases and J by 5 bases, with 15 bases between them. The V gene's germline CDR1 is MGHDK and CDR2 SYGVNS. The CDR3 sequence is CASSELRGTGDTQYF. CDR3 nucleotides: TGTGCCAGCAGTGAGTTACGGGGCACCGGAGATACGCAGTATTTT.

The V gene is TRBV3-1, the J gene TRBJ2-1, with 12 bases aligning to TRBD2. V lost 4 bases, J lost 4 bases, and 11 bases stayed unmatched. The V gene's germline CDR1 is LGHDT and CDR2 YNNKEL (reference sequence). This CDR3 contains 18 residues. CDR3 nucleotide sequence: TGTGCCAGCAGCCCCACAAGGCGACTAGCGGGGGATTACAATGAGCAGTTCTTC. It encodes CASSPTRRLAGDYNEQFF.

The genes are TRBV28 and TRBJ2-7; D uncertain. From germline, CDR1 is MDHEN and CDR2 SYDVKM. CDR3 length: 13 amino acids. V was clipped by 1 base and J by 7 bases, with 11 bases between them. Here the CDR3 reads CASSLSPEDEQYF. Here the CDR3 DNA reads TGTGCCAGCAGTTTATCCCCAGAGGATGAGCAGTACTTC.

This clonotype has a handful of counts. V usage is TRBV29-1 and J usage is TRBJ2-5; D not resolved. The CDR3 is made up of 12 amino acids. Germline-derived CDR1 and CDR2 are SQVTM and ANQGSEA. Trimming took off 4 bases at V and 1 base at J, with 7 bases between the two ends. The CDR3 bases are TGCAGCGTTGTCCGCTCCCAAGAGACCCAGTACTTC. This sequence encodes CSVVRSQETQYF.

The V gene is TRBV6-6, the J gene TRBJ1-2, with 10 nucleotides matching TRBD1. The J segment lost 6 bases and the V segment lost 0 bases, leaving 10 bases of the junction unmatched. Germline loops: CDR1 MNHNY, CDR2 SVGAGI (reference sequence). CDR3 size: 17 residues. The DNA for the CDR3 is TGTGCCAGCAGTTACTCGAATGTCGGACAGGGGGTCCATGGCTACACCTTC. Translation gives CASSYSNVGQGVHGYTF.

The chain links TRBV27 to TRBJ1-6; D uncertain. Germline loops: CDR1 MNHEY, CDR2 SMNVEV (reference sequence). V was shortened by 4 bases and J by 7 bases, with 17 bases between the two germline ends. This CDR3 comprises 16 residues. The DNA for the CDR3 is TGTGCCAGCAGTTCGATCGACCCGTTTCAAAATTCACCCCTCCACTTT. Translated, it gives CASSSIDPFQNSPLHF.